The 10 T cell receptor beta chains in this list originate from one sample, sequenced in a study of cytomegalovirus exposure and HLA in healthy donors. PCR employed 60 Vbeta and 13 Jbeta primers. Measured with immunoSEQ multiplex PCR; TCRdb has only the in-frame clones, and not every one. The repertoire holds about 140,000 clones, about 82% seen once, with more than 3% in the top ten. The sample comprised PBMCs. The receptors shown here come from a male donor in good health and CMV-seronegative.

The chain joins TRBV27 to TRBJ2-7, with a weak D call TRBD2 (6 bases). CDR3 length equals 15 residues. Germline CDR1 and CDR2: MNHEY and SMNVEV (reference sequence). The germline V and J ends were trimmed by 4 bases and 6 bases, with 19 bases remaining between them. CDR3 DNA: TGTGCCAGCAGTTATGATGCGGGGTCCTCTCGCGAGCAGTACTTC. This gives the protein CASSYDAGSSREQYF.

The genes are TRBV5-6 and TRBJ1-1; possible D gene TRBD1, 5 bases. Germline V gene data show CDR1 as SGHDT and CDR2 as YYEEEE. V lost 3 bases, J lost 3 bases, and 15 bases lay in between. This CDR3 spans 15 amino acids. The CDR3 sequence: CASSSISGEDTEAFF. CDR3 nucleotides: TGTGCCAGCAGCTCAATCTCGGGGGAGGACACTGAAGCTTTCTTT.

The chain combines TRBV7-9 with TRBJ2-1; 7 bases match TRBD2. Trimming took 4 bases from V and 0 from J; bases not matched to a gene: 12. The CDR3 spans 18 residues. Per the germline V gene, CDR1 is SEHNR and CDR2 is FQNEAQ (reference sequence). CDR3 DNA sequence: TGTGCCAGCAGCTCCGACGGGCGGGAGCGCAACTCCTACAATGAGCAGTTCTTC. Translation: CASSSDGRERNSYNEQFF.

CDR3 sequence reads: CASSPELAERNTGELFF. CDR3 nucleotide sequence: TGTGCCAGCAGCCCGGAACTAGCGGAGCGGAACACCGGGGAGCTGTTTTTT. The chain couples TRBV13 to TRBJ2-2; TRBD2 aligns across 8 bases. Trimming at V came to 5 bases and at J to 1 base, leaving 9 bases not matched to a gene. CDR1 PRHDT and CDR2 FYEKMQ come from the germline V gene (reference sequence). The CDR3 is made up of 17 amino acids.

The chain employs TRBV7-9 and TRBJ1-2, with D tentatively TRBD1 (5 bases). This CDR3 has 16 amino acids. Germline V gene sequence: CDR1 SEHNR, CDR2 FQNEAQ (reference sequence). V gave up 5 bases and J gave up 8 bases, with 24 bases separating them. The CDR3 reads CASSPTTQTALGGYTF. CDR3 in DNA: TGTGCCAGCAGCCCCACTACACAGACAGCCCTGGGGGGCTACACCTTC. Looking up the rest from reference TRBV7-9 and TRBJ1-2 gives the full variable domain: DTGVSQNPRHKITKRGQNVTFRCDPISEHNRLYWYRQTLGQGPEFLTYFQNEAQLEKSRLLSDRFSAERPKGSFSTLEIQRTEQGDSAMYLCASSPTTQTALGGYTFGSGTRLTVV.

This clone was counted a single time. The V and J genes are TRBV9 and TRBJ2-5, with 9 bases fitting TRBD2. Trimming at V came to 2 bases and at J to 3 bases, leaving 8 bases not matched to a gene. The V gene's germline CDR1 is SGDLS and CDR2 YYNGEE. The CDR3 has 16 amino acids. The CDR3 DNA reads as TGTGCCAGCAGCGTGGGCGGGGGGGCTAGGGAAGAGACCCAGTACTTC. Its protein is CASSVGGGAREETQYF.

This chain uses TRBV18 with TRBJ2-7; D is unresolved. The length of the CDR3 is 11 residues. CDR1 and CDR2 (germline): KGHSH, LQKENI. Trimming left V 3 bases short and J 5 bases short, with 5 bases between. The CDR3 DNA sequence: TGTGCCAGCTCACCGGCTGACGAGCAGTACTTC. This gives the protein CASSPADEQYF.

The genes are TRBV27 and TRBJ1-5; possibly TRBD1 for D (6 bases). The CDR3 covers 14 residues. The germline V gene has CDR1 MNHEY and CDR2 SMNVEV (reference sequence). The V end was cut by 6 bases, the J end by 3 bases, with 12 bases between. CDR3 nucleotides: TGTGCCAGCAGCCCGGACAGAAACAATCAGCCCCAGCATTTT. Translated, it gives CASSPDRNNQPQHF.

V usage is TRBV27 and J usage is TRBJ2-2, with 8 nucleotides matching TRBD1. The CDR3 consists of 16 residues. With V trimmed by 5 bases and J by 6 bases, 11 bases remained unmatched. The germline CDR1 and CDR2 sequences are MNHEY and SMNVEV (reference sequence). The CDR3 DNA follows: TGTGCCAGCAGTCCATGGACAGGGAGGACCGCCGGGGAGCTGTTTTTT. It specifies CASSPWTGRTAGELFF.

The CDR3 sequence is CASSIPGQGYEQYF. The CDR3 nucleotides read TGTGCCAGTAGTATCCCGGGACAGGGGTACGAGCAGTACTTC. The chain employs TRBV19 and TRBJ2-7; 10 nucleotides line up with TRBD1. V trimming: 3 bases; J trimming: 4 bases; junction bases outside the gene matches: 3. The CDR3 extends over 14 amino acids. The V gene's germline CDR1 is LNHDA and CDR2 SQIVND (reference sequence).